The T cell receptor beta chain under discussion was sequenced for a study of CD8 T cells in Susac syndrome. Germline CDR1 is MNHEY and CDR2 is SVGEGT. The V and J ends lost 0 bases and 8 bases respectively, with 5 bases between them. CDR3 length equals 12 residues. The recently defined diagnostic criteria for definite or probable disease were met by the Susac syndrome patients. It was with random hexamers that roughly 0.5 to 1 ug RNA was reverse transcribed. The immunoSEQ assay covered 54 Vbeta and 13 Jbeta segments for CDR3. TCRdb called the immunoSEQ multiplex PCR reads again in MiXCR, with one record for every CDR3 protein. This sample has some 180,000 distinct CDR3 sequences; around 94% occur once, and the top ten carry approximately 0.099%.

This chain links TRBV6-2 or TRBV6-3 with TRBJ2-1, with D uncertain. The sample comprised CD4+ T cells from PBMCs. The receptor's source is a human donor with Susac syndrome. The CDR3 spells CASSYSGDEQFF. The CDR3 coding sequence is TGTGCCAGCAGTTACTCAGGCGATGAGCAGTTCTTC.